This T cell receptor (beta chain) was profiled in a study of beta chain features in type 1 diabetes. Study-level results: Researchers report that Type 1 diabetes patients had moderately but significantly shorter TCRB CDR3s across all four CD4+ subsets.

Germline lookup yields CDR1 SEHNR and CDR2 FQNEAQ (reference sequence). The CDR3 covers 13 residues. Trimming removed 4 bases from V and 3 bases from J, with 10 bases in between. This clone was detected only a few times. Its specificity is not known. The authors reverse transcribed all of the isolated RNA, so sequencing captured expressed TCRB transcripts. Profiled with immunoSEQ multiplex PCR; TCRdb holds only in-frame clones, not every one. The repertoire holds almost 350,000 clones, with 7% to 10% as singletons. The chain uses TRBV7-9 and TRBJ2-7; tentative D call: TRBD1 (6 bases). The sequencing sample was made of central memory CD4+ T cells from blood. The clonotype originates from a man aged 25-40 years with type 1 diabetes. CDR3 loop: CASSSVGGYEQYF. CDR3 sequence (DNA): TGTGCCAGCAGCTCAGTAGGGGGCTACGAGCAGTACTTC.